This T cell receptor (beta chain) was sequenced during a study of T cells after yellow fever vaccination. TCRdb re-analysed the 5' RACE reads in MiXCR, keeping a single row per CDR3 protein. The repertoire has 310,000 or so distinct CDR3 sequences, about 6.6% of them found once; the top ten carry roughly a sixth. Study-wide findings and caveats: Clones that expanded after primary vaccination mostly reappeared after the booster (nearly 98% CD4, 88% CD8).

This clonotype was detected ten times or more. Its antigen is currently unknown. CDR1 is MRHNA, CDR2 SNTAGT, per germline. Trimming at V came to 7 bases and at J to 3 bases, leaving 6 bases not matched to a gene. The CDR3 length is 14 residues. The chain recombines TRBV6-4 with TRBJ2-1; TRBD1 matches 7 bases. The sample was PBMCs, taken about 49 days after the first yellow fever vaccination. This TCR came from a man between 18 and 29 years old who received the YFV17D yellow fever vaccine. The CDR3 here is CASKRDRDYNEQFF. The CDR3 coding sequence is TGTGCCAGCAAAAGGGACAGAGACTACAATGAGCAGTTCTTC.